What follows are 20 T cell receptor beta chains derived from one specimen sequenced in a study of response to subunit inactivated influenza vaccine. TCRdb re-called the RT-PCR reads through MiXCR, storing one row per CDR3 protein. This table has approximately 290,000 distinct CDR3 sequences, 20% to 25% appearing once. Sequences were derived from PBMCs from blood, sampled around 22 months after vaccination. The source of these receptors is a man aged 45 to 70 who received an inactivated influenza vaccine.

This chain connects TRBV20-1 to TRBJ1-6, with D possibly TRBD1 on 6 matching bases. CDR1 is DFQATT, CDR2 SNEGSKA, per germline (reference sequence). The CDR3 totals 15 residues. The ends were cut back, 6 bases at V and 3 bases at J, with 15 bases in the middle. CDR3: CSAPDRHIYNSPLHF. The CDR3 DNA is TGCAGTGCCCCAGACAGGCATATCTATAATTCACCCCTCCACTTT.

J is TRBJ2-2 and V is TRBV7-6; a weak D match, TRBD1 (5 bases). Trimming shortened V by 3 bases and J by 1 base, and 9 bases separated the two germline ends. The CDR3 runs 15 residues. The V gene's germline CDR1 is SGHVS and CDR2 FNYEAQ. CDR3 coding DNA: TGTGCCAGCAGCTTTCGCGGACAGAACACCGGGGAGCTGTTTTTT. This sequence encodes CASSFRGQNTGELFF.

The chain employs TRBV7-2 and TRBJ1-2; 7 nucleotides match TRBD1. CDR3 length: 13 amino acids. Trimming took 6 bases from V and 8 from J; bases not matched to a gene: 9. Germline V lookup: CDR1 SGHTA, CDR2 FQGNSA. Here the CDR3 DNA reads TGTGCCAGCAGAGCGACAGGGACTTACGGCTACACCTTC. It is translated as CASRATGTYGYTF.

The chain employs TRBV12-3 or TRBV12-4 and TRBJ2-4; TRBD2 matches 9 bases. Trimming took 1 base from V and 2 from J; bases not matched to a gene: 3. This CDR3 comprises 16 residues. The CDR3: CASSLGAGGTKNIQYF. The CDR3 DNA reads TGTGCCAGCAGTTTAGGGGCGGGAGGGACCAAAAACATTCAGTACTTC.

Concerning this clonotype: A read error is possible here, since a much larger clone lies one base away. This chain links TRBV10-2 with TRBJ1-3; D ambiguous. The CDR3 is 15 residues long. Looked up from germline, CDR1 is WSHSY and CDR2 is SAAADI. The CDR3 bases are TGCGCCAGCAGGGACGGTTTCTTCTCTGGAAACAACATATATTTT. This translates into CASRDGFFSGNNIYF.

The CDR3 loop reads CASSLSSGNEQFF. The CDR3 nucleotides are TGCGCCAGCAGCTTGAGTAGCGGCAATGAGCAGTTCTTC. V and J are TRBV5-1 and TRBJ2-1, with D possibly matching TRBD2 (6 bases). Germline V lookup: CDR1 SGHRS, CDR2 YFSETQ. This CDR3 comprises 13 residues. Trimming took 1 base from V and 6 from J, leaving 8 bases between them.

CDR3 sequence (DNA): TGCGCCAGCAGCATCCGACAGGGACTCTACGAGCAGTACTTC. This translates into CASSIRQGLYEQYF. The genes are TRBV5-1 and TRBJ2-7, with a tentative D call TRBD1 (7 bases). Germline values: CDR1 SGHRS, CDR2 YFSETQ. The CDR3 is made up of 14 amino acids. V lost 4 bases, J lost 3 bases, and 14 bases lay in between. Looking up the rest from reference TRBV5-1 and TRBJ2-7 gives the full variable domain: KAGVTQTPRYLIKTRGQQVTLSCSPISGHRSVSWYQQTPGQGLQFLFEYFSETQRNKGNFPGRFSGRQFSNSRSEMNVSTLELGDSALYLCASSIRQGLYEQYFGPGTRLTVT.

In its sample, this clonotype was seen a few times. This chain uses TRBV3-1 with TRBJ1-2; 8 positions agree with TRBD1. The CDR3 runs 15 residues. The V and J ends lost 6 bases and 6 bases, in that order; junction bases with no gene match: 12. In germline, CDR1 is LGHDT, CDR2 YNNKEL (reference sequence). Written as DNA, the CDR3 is TGTGCCAGCAGTGCAAGCTCCGGGACAGGTAATGGCTACACCTTC. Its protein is CASSASSGTGNGYTF. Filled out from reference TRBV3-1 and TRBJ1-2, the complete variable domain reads DTAVSQTPKYLVTQMGNDKSIKCEQNLGHDTMYWYKQDSKKFLKIMFSYNNKELIINETVPNRFSPKSPDKAHLNLHINSLELGDSAVYFCASSASSGTGNGYTFGSGTRLTVV.

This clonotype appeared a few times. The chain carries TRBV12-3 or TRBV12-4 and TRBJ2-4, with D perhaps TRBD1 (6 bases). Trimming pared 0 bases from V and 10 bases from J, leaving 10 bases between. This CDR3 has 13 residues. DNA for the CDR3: TGTGCCAGCAGTTTAGCGGGGCAGGGGATTCAGTACTTC. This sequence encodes CASSLAGQGIQYF.

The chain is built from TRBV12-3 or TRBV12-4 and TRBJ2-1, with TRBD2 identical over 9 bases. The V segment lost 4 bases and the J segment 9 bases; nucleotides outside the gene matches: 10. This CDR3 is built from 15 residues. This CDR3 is CASSSLAGVTGEQFF. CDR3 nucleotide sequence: TGTGCCAGCAGTTCATTAGCGGGGGTTACGGGTGAGCAGTTCTTC.

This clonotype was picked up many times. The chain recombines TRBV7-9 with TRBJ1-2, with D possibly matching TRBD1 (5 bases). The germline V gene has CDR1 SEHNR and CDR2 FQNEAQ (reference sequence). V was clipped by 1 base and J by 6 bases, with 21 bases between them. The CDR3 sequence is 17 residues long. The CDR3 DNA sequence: TGTGCCAGCAGCTTAGTTAAGACAGTAGGCAAATTCGATGGCTACACCTTC. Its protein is CASSLVKTVGKFDGYTF.

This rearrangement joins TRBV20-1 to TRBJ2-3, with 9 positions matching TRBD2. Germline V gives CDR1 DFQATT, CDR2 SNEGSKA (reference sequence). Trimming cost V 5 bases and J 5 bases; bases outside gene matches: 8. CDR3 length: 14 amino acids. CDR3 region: CSAPVAGAIDTQYF. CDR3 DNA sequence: TGCAGTGCTCCAGTAGCGGGAGCTATAGATACGCAGTATTTT.

CDR3 in DNA: TGTGCCAGCAGCTCATCCAGGACCGAGCTGAACACTGAAGCTTTCTTT. Translation gives CASSSSRTELNTEAFF. V usage is TRBV9 and J usage is TRBJ1-1; no firm D call. V gave up 4 bases and J gave up 0 bases, with 16 bases separating them. The CDR3 spans 16 residues. Per the germline V gene, CDR1 is SGDLS and CDR2 is YYNGEE.

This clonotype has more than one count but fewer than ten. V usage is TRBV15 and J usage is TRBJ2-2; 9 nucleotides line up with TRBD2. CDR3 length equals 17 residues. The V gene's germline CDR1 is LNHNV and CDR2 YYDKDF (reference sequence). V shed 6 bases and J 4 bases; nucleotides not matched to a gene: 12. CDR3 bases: TGTGCCACCAGGAATGTGCCGGGGACTAGCCGCACCGGGGAGCTGTTTTTT. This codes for CATRNVPGTSRTGELFF.

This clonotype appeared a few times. CDR3 sequence reads: CASSIVLGPQETQYF. CDR3 DNA sequence: TGTGCCAGTAGTATAGTTTTAGGGCCACAAGAGACCCAGTACTTC. V usage is TRBV19 and J usage is TRBJ2-5; D uncertain. V lost 1 base, J lost 2 bases, and 11 bases lay in between. Germline V gene sequence: CDR1 LNHDA, CDR2 SQIVND (reference sequence). This CDR3 has 15 amino acids.

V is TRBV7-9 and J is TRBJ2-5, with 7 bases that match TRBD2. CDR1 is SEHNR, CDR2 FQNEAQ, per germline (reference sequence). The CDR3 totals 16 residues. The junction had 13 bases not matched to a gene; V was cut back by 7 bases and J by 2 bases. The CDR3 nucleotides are TGTGCCAGCACCTCTTTCGCCAGCGGGGATCAAGAGACCCAGTACTTC. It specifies CASTSFASGDQETQYF.

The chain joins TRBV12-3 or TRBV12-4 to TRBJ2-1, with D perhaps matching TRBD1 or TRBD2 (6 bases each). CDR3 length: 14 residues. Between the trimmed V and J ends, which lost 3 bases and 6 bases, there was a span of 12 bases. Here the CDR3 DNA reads TGTGCCAGCAGTTTGGGGGGCCATAGCAATGAGCAGTTCTTC. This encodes CASSLGGHSNEQFF.

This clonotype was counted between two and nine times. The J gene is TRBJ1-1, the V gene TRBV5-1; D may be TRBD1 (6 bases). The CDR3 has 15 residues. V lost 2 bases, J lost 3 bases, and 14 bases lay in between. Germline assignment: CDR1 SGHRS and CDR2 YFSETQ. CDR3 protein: CASSLEGGRDTEAFF. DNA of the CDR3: TGCGCCAGCAGCTTAGAAGGGGGGCGAGACACTGAAGCTTTCTTT.

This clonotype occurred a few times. Written as DNA, the CDR3 is TGCGCCAGCAGCGCTATGAAAGGACAGGGCCCCCATGGCTACACCTTC. Translated, it gives CASSAMKGQGPHGYTF. V usage is TRBV5-1 and J usage is TRBJ1-2; 8 bases align to TRBD1. Germline V gene sequence: CDR1 SGHRS, CDR2 YFSETQ. The junction had 14 bases not matched to a gene; V was cut back by 4 bases and J by 6 bases. The CDR3 extends over 16 amino acids.

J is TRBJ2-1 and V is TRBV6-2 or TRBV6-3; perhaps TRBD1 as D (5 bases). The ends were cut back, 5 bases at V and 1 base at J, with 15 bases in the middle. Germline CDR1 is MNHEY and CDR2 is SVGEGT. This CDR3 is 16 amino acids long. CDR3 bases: TGTGCCAGCAGTAGGGGCCAGGGCTTGTCCTACAATGAGCAGTTCTTC. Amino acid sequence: CASSRGQGLSYNEQFF.